The clone carrying this T cell receptor (beta chain) has just one count. What it binds is unknown. Since a much larger clone is just one base distant, this may be a read error. The entry originates in a study of tumor and adjacent non-tumor tissue in lung cancer. Turning to the study itself: The cohort had roughly 12 adenocarcinoma, a couple of squamous cell and 1 small cell patients. Findings and limits, study-wide: TCR diversity was significantly greater in tumor than normal lung tissue.

The template was RNA from unsorted bulk tissue. V was pared by 3 bases and J by 4 bases, with 14 bases between. This CDR3 has 15 residues. Germline V CDR1 and CDR2: SGHRS, YFSETQ. The library came from three nested PCR rounds adapted from ARM-PCR protocols. TCRdb recomputed calls from the multiplex PCR reads with MiXCR, one row per CDR3 protein. This table has roughly 66,000 distinct CDR3 sequences, around three quarters appearing once. Sequencing input: lung tumor tissue. The receptor was derived from a man aged 55 to 70 with non-small cell lung cancer. V gene TRBV5-1 combines with J gene TRBJ2-1; D is unclear. CDR3 bases: TGCGCCAGCAGCTCTTGCTCGAGACGATACAATGAGCAGTTCTTC. Its protein is CASSSCSRRYNEQFF.